This T cell receptor (beta chain) was retrieved from a study of synovial regulatory T cells in juvenile arthritis. The study, taken as a whole, reports: Synovial Tregs shared more CDR3 sequences with iaTregs than other blood Tregs.

Turning to this clone: Its matching antigen is unknown.

TCRdb's copy holds only in-frame clones and misses some; the assay was immunoSEQ multiplex PCR. This sample's table reports about 10,000 clones. Patients had median age approximately 12 years, range about 2.3-22.9. Germline V lookup: CDR1 SGHTA, CDR2 FQGTGA. The CDR3 runs to 16 residues. Only the protein is on record. The V call is TRBV7-3, the J call TRBJ1-5; TCRdb selects TRBD1, and the lack of DNA leaves this call unchecked. The source is a donor younger than 30 with juvenile idiopathic arthritis. Sequenced material: Treg cells from blood. Subset indicated: remaining (HLA-DR-negative) circulating blood Treg cells. The chain's CDR3 is CASSLKEQGEGQPQHF. Together with reference TRBV7-3 and TRBJ1-5, the CDR3 gives the full variable domain: GAGVSQTPSNKVTEKGKYVELRCDPISGHTALYWYRQSLGQGPEFLIYFQGTGAADDSGLPNDRFFAVRPEGSVSTLKIQRTERGDSAVYLCASSLKEQGEGQPQHFGDGTRLSIL.